This T cell receptor beta chain was found in a study of patients and donors after allogeneic stem cell transplantation. The CDR3 has 15 residues. V lost 4 bases to trimming and J lost 5 bases; unmatched junction nucleotides: 4. Germline V gives CDR1 SNHLY, CDR2 FYNNEI. Using its own MiXCR run on the RT-PCR reads, TCRdb lists one record per CDR3 protein. Altogether 25,000 to 30,000 distinct CDR3 sequences are present, 8% to 10% being singletons, with the ten largest covering approximately 48%. This clonotype was detected only a few times. The clonotype was recovered from a human donor who was either an allogeneic HSCT recipient or a stem cell or donor lymphocyte infusion donor (not recorded which). It is not recorded whose cells these are; they may come from a transplant donor. The rearrangement uses TRBV2 and TRBJ1-4; TRBD1 matches at 10 bases. Material: blood, either unsorted or a sorted T cell fraction (not recorded which). The CDR3 loop is CASSVMGQGNEKLFF. In nucleotides, the CDR3 is TGTGCCAGCAGTGTTATGGGACAGGGGAATGAAAAACTGTTTTTT. Drawing the rest from reference TRBV2 and TRBJ1-4, the complete variable domain is EPEVTQTPSHQVTQMGQEVILRCVPISNHLYFYWYRQILGQKVEFLVSFYNNEISEKSEIFDDQFSVERPDGSNFTLKIRSTKLEDSAMYFCASSVMGQGNEKLFFGSGTQLSVL.